A single sample gave rise to the 3 T cell receptor beta chains below, sequenced in a study of blood T cell repertoires in COVID-19. Libraries were prepared by immunoSEQ multiplex PCR; TCRdb keeps only in-frame clonotypes and omits some of them. Of some 78,000 clones in the sample, approximately 90% were seen once. The material sequenced was peripheral blood. These receptors originate from a man aged 50-60 years with active or convalescent COVID-19.

This chain connects TRBV29-1 to TRBJ2-7; D is ambiguous. Trimming cost V 4 bases and J 0 bases, with 7 bases left between them. Germline CDR1 and CDR2: SQVTM and ANQGSEA. This CDR3 spans 12 amino acids. CDR3 region: CSVVQDSYEQYF. The CDR3 DNA reads as TGCAGCGTTGTGCAGGACTCCTACGAGCAGTACTTC.

The sample holds a few counts of this clone. This rearrangement joins TRBV11-3 to TRBJ2-2, with 8 bases matching TRBD2. The ends lost 1 base at V and 7 bases at J; junction bases unmatched: 8. The CDR3 has 16 residues. CDR1 is SGHNT, CDR2 YENEEA, per germline. For the CDR3, the DNA is TGTGCCAGCAGCTTAGGCCAGCGGGAGCCGGACGGGGAGCTGTTTTTT. It translates to CASSLGQREPDGELFF.

The chain employs TRBV9 and TRBJ2-2; D is perhaps TRBD2 (6 bases). CDR1 is SGDLS, CDR2 YYNGEE, per germline. The CDR3 spans 15 residues. The V gene lost 2 bases and the J gene lost 5 bases, with 13 bases spanning the gap. In nucleotides, the CDR3 is TGTGCCAGCAGCGTGGGCGGGGTAGCGACCGGGGAGCTGTTTTTT. This translates into CASSVGGVATGELFF.